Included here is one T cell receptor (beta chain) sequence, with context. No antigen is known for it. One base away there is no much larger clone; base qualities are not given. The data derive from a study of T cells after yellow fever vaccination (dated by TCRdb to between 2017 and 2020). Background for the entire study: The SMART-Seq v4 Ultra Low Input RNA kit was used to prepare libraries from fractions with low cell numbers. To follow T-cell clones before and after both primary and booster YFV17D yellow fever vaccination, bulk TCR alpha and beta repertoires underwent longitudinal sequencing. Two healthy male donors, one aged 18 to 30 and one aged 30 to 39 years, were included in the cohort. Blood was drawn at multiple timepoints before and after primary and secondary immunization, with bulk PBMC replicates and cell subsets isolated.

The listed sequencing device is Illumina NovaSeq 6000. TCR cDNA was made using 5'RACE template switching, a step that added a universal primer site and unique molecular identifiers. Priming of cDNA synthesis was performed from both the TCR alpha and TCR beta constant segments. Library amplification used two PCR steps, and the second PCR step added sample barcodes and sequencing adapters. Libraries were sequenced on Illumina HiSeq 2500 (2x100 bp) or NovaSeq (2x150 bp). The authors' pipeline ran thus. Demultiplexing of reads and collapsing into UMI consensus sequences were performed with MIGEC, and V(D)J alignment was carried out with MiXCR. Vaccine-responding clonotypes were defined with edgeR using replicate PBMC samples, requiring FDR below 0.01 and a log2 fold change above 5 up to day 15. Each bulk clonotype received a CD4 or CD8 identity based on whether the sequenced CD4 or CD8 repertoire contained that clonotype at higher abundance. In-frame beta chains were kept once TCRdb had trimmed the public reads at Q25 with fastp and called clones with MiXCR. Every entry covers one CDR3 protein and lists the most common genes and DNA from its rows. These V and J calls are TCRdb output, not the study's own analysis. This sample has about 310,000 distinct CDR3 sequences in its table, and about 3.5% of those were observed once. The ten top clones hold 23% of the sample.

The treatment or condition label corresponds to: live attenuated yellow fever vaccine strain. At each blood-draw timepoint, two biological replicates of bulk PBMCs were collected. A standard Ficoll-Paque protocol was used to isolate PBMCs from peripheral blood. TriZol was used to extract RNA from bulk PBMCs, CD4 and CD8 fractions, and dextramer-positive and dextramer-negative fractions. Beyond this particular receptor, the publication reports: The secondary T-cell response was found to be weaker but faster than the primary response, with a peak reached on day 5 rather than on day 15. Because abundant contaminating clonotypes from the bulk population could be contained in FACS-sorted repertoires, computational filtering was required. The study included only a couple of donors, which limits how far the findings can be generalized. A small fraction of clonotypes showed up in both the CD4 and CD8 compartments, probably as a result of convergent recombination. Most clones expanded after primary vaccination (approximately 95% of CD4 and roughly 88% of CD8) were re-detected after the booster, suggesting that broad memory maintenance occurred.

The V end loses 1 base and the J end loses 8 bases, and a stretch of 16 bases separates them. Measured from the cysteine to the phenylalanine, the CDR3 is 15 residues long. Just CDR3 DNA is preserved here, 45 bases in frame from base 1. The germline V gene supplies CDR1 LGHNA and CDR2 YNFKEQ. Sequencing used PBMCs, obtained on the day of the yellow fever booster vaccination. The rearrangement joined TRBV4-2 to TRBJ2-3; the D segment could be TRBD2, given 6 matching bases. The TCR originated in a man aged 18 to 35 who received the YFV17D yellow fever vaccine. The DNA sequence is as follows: TGTGCCAGCAGCCAAGGGTCTAGCGCCCAGGGTACGCAGTATTTT. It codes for CASSQGSSAQGTQYF.